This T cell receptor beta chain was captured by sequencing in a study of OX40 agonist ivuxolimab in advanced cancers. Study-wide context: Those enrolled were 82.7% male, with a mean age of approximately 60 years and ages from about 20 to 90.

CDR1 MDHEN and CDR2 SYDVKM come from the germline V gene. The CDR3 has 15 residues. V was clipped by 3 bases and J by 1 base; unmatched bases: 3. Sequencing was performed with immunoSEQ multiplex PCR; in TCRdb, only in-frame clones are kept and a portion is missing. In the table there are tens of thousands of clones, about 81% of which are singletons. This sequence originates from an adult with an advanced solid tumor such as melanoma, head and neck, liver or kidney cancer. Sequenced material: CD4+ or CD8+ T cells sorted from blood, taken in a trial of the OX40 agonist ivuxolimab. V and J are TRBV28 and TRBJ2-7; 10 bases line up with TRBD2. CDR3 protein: CASSLPSGRSYEQYF. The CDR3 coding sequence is TGTGCCAGCAGTTTGCCTAGCGGGAGATCCTACGAGCAGTACTTC.